The source of this TCR beta chain is a study of OX40 agonist ivuxolimab in advanced cancers. The table came from immunoSEQ multiplex PCR; TCRdb's copy has only in-frame clones and leaves some out. The data contain about 61,000 clones, 80% to 90% of them singletons. Germline loops: CDR1 SEHNR, CDR2 FQNEAQ (reference sequence). Trimming removed 5 bases at V and 1 base at J, with 11 bases between. The CDR3 has 14 residues. The V and J genes are TRBV7-9 and TRBJ1-2; D is possibly TRBD1 (5 bases). This TCR derives from an adult with an advanced solid tumor such as melanoma, head and neck, liver or kidney cancer. Sequences were derived from CD4+ or CD8+ T cells sorted from blood, sampled in a trial of the OX40 agonist ivuxolimab. The CDR3 sequence: CASSPTGDNYGYTF. The CDR3 DNA reads TGTGCCAGCAGCCCGACGGGGGATAACTATGGCTACACCTTC.